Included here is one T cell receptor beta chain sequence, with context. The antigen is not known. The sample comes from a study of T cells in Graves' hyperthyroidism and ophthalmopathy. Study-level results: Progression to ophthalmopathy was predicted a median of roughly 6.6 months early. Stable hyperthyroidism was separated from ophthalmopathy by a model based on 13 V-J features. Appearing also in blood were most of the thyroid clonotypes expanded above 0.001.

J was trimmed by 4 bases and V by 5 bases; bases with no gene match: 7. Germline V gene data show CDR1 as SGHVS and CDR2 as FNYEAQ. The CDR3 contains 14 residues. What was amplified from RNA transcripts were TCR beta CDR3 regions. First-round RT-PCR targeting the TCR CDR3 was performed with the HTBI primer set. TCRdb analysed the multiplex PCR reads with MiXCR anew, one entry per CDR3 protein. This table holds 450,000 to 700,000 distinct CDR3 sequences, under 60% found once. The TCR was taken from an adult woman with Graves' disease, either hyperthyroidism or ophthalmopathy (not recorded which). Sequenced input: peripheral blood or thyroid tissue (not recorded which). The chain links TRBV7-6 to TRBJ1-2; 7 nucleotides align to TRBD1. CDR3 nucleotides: TGTGCCAGCAGCCCAGGGGCAGGGGGCTATGGCTACACCTTC. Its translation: CASSPGAGGYGYTF.